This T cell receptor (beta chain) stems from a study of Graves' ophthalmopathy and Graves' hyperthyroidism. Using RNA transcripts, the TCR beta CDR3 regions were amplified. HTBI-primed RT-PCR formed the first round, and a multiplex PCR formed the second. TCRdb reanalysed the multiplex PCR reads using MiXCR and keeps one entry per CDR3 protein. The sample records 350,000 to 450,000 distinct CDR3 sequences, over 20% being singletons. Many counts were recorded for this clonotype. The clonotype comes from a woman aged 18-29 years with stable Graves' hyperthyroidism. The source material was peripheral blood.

The DNA for the CDR3 is TGTGCCAGCAGTTACGTACAGGGGAGTCAGCCCCAGCATTTT. It codes for CASSYVQGSQPQHF. The chain recombines TRBV6-5 with TRBJ1-5; 7 bases are shared with TRBD1. Germline-derived CDR1 and CDR2 are MNHEY and SVGAGI. V was clipped by 2 bases and J by 6 bases; unmatched bases: 4. The CDR3 runs to 14 residues.